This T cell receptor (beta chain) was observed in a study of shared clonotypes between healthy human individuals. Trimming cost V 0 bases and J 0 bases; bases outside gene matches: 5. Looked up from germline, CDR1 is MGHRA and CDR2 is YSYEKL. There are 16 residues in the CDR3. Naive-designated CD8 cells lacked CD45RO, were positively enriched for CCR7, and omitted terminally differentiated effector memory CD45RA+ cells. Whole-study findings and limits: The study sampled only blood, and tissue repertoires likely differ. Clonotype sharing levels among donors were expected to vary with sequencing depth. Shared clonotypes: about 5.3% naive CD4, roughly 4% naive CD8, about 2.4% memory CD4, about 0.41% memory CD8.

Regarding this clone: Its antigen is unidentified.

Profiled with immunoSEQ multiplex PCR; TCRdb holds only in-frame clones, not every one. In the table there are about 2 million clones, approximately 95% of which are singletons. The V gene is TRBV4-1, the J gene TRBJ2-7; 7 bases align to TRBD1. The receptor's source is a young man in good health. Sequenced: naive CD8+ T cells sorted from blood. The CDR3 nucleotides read TGCGCCAGCAGCCAAGATTACGGGACAGTCTCCTACGAGCAGTACTTC. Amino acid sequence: CASSQDYGTVSYEQYF.